This T cell receptor (beta chain) was recorded in a study of cytomegalovirus exposure and HLA in healthy donors. CDR3 length: 15 amino acids. The V gene end was trimmed by 1 base and the J gene end by 2 bases; junction bases not matched to a gene: 3. Germline CDR1 is MNHNY and CDR2 is SVGAGI (reference sequence). In the PCR, 60 Vbeta and 13 Jbeta primers were used. Measured with immunoSEQ multiplex PCR; TCRdb has only the in-frame clones, and not every one. The sample contains 150,000 to 180,000 clones, 60% to 85% of which appear only once. This chain joins TRBV6-6 and TRBJ2-3, with 7 bases lining up with TRBD2. The sequenced material came from PBMCs. The source of this sequence is a middle-aged woman in good health and CMV-seronegative. The CDR3 DNA reads as TGTGCCAGCAGTTACTGGGGGGGACCCACAGATACGCAGTATTTT. It translates to CASSYWGGPTDTQYF.